The following is a T cell receptor (beta chain) sequence with its context. The antigen remains undetermined. TCRdb recomputed calls from the 5' RACE reads with MiXCR, one row per CDR3 protein. The sample carries around 230,000 distinct CDR3 sequences, around 6.7% recorded once. The data stem from a study of T cells after yellow fever vaccination. Trimming cost V 4 bases and J 3 bases, with 3 bases left between them. Germline CDR1 SNHLY, CDR2 FYNNEI. The CDR3 covers 12 residues. The study, taken as a whole, reports: Sorted repertoires could include abundant contaminating clonotypes from bulk cells.

The TCR was taken from a man aged 25-45 years who received the YFV17D yellow fever vaccine. The chain is built from TRBV2 and TRBJ2-2; D is unresolved. The sample consisted of CD4+ T cells sorted from PBMCs, taken on the day of the yellow fever booster vaccination. CDR3 in amino acids: CASSVDTGELFF. The DNA of the CDR3 is TGTGCCAGCAGTGTAGACACCGGGGAGCTGTTTTTT.